What follows is one T cell receptor beta chain and its context. Antigen: not known. This sample is part of a study of cytomegalovirus exposure and HLA in healthy donors. Study as a whole: Findings of an earlier analysis included some 110 million unique TCR beta sequences from some 190 million T cells. Study outcomes and limitations: Later analysis suggested most CMV-associated TCR beta chains were HLA-restricted. Rare sequences made up most TCRs, while some public TCRs were found in many donors. More clonal expansion characterized HLA-associated TCR beta chains than equally common others in a later analysis.

The PCR was carried out with 60 Vbeta primers and 13 Jbeta primers. Measured with immunoSEQ multiplex PCR; TCRdb has only the in-frame clones, and not every one. The repertoire holds about 140,000 clones, about 10% seen once, with 1.8% in the top ten. Germline lookup yields CDR1 SGHVS and CDR2 FQNEAQ. The CDR3 is made up of 21 amino acids. The V and J ends lost 0 bases and 5 bases, in that order; junction bases with no gene match: 15. The V and J genes are TRBV7-8 and TRBJ2-4; 14 nucleotides agree with TRBD2. This TCR derives from a middle-aged man in good health and CMV-seronegative. Sequences were obtained from PBMCs. The DNA for the CDR3 is TGTGCCAGCAGCTTAGCTGAGACTAGCGGGAGGGTCCGAAACCCGGAAAACATTCAGTACTTC. Its translation: CASSLAETSGRVRNPENIQYF.